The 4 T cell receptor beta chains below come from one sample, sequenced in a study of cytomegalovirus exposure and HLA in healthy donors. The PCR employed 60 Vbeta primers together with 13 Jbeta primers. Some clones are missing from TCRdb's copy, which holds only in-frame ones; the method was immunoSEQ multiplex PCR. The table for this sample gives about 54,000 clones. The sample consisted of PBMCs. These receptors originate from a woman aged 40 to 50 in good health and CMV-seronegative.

This chain's CDR3 is CASRSGQPSYEQYF. In nucleotides, the CDR3 is TGTGCCAGCAGATCGGGACAGCCGAGCTACGAGCAGTACTTC. The rearrangement uses TRBV28 and TRBJ2-7; TRBD1 agrees at 7 bases. This CDR3 spans 14 amino acids. Germline lookup yields CDR1 MDHEN and CDR2 SYDVKM. The junction had 8 bases not matched to a gene; V was cut back by 6 bases and J by 3 bases.

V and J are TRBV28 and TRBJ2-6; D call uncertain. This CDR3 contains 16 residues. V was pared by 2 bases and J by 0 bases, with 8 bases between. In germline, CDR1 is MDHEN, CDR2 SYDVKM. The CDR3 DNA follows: TGTGCCAGCAGTTTAGGTGGCCCCTCTGGGGCCAACGTCCTGACTTTC. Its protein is CASSLGGPSGANVLTF.

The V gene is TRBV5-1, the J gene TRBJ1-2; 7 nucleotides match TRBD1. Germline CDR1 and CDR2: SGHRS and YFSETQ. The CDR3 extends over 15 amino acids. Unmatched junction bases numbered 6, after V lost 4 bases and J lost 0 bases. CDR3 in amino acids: CASSPDRLANYGYTF. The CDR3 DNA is TGCGCCAGCAGCCCGGACAGGTTAGCTAACTATGGCTACACCTTC.

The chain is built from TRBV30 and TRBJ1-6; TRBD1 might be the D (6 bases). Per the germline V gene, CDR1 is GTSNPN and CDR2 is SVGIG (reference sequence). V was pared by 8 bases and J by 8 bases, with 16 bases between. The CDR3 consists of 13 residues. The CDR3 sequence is CARTNHRDSPLHF. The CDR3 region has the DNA TGTGCCCGGACCAATCACAGGGATTCACCCCTCCACTTT.